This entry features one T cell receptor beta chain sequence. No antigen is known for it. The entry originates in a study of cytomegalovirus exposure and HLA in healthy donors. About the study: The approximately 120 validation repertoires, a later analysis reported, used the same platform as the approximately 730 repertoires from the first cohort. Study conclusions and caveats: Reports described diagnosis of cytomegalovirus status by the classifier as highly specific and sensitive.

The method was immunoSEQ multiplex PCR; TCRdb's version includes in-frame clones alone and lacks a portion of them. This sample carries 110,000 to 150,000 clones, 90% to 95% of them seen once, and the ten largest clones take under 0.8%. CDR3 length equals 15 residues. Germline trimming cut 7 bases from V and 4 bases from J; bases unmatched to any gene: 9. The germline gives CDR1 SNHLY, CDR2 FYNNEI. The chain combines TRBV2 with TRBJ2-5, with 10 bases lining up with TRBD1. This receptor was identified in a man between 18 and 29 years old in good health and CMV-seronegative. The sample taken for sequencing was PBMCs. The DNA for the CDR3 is TGTGCCAGCACAGAGGGACAGGGGTTAGGAGAGACCCAGTACTTC. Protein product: CASTEGQGLGETQYF.